The source of this T cell receptor (beta chain) is a study of molecular identifiers for immune sequencing clone quantification. Naive CD8 T cells were FACS-sorted by CD8+CD4-CCR7+CD45RA+ markers. TCRdb independently ran MiXCR on the PCR reads; one entry per CDR3 protein. The repertoire holds about 510,000 distinct CDR3 sequences, with about 21% as singletons. CDR1 and CDR2 (germline): SGHDN, FVKESK. The CDR3 has 18 residues. Trimming took 4 bases from V and 5 from J, leaving 25 bases between them. This clonotype has ten or more counts. The genes are TRBV14 and TRBJ2-3; no reliable D call. The clonotype originates from a human donor in good health. Some libraries in this study had Jurkat cell RNA spiked in. What was sequenced was naive CD8+ T cells from blood, with Jurkat cell RNA spiked in. Subset described: FACS-sorted CD8+CD4-CCR7+CD45RA+ naive T cells. As DNA, the CDR3 is TGTGCCAGCAGCCCAGTACCCCTTTGGAGCGACCACCAAGATACGCAGTATTTT. Amino acid sequence: CASSPVPLWSDHQDTQYF.